Each of the 16 T cell receptor beta chains below was sequenced from the same sample in a study of T cell changes during pregnancy in multiple sclerosis. The assay was immunoSEQ multiplex PCR, and TCRdb's table has in-frame clones only and misses some. The repertoire consists of some 47,000 clones, with roughly 91% occurring once and the leading ten covering over 5%. Sequenced material: CD8+ T cells from peripheral blood mononuclear cells, taken after pregnancy. These receptors all stem from a female donor in good health, enrolled as a control in a pregnancy study.

V and J are TRBV4-2 and TRBJ2-7; 12 nucleotides match TRBD2. CDR1 is LGHNA, CDR2 YNFKEQ, per germline. The CDR3 contains 17 residues. Losses at the gene ends were 5 bases for V and 0 bases for J; bases not matched to a gene: 8. This chain's CDR3 is CASSFGLAGPSSYEQYF. CDR3 nucleotides: TGTGCCAGCAGCTTCGGACTAGCGGGGCCTAGCTCCTACGAGCAGTACTTC.

The chain is built from TRBV10-2 and TRBJ2-7; 9 bases agree with TRBD1. This CDR3 region has 15 residues. Trimming removed 6 bases from V and 2 bases from J; junction bases left unmatched: 8. The V gene's germline CDR1 is WSHSY and CDR2 SAAADI. CDR3 in amino acids: CASRRGQGGAYEQYF. The CDR3 coding sequence is TGCGCCAGCAGACGGGGACAGGGAGGTGCCTACGAGCAGTACTTC.

This rearrangement joins TRBV27 to TRBJ2-1; perhaps TRBD1 as D (5 bases). This CDR3 is built from 13 residues. With 6 bases removed from V and 8 bases from J, the gap between germline ends came to 14 bases. CDR1 and CDR2 from the germline V gene are MNHEY and SMNVEV (reference sequence). The CDR3 here is CASSLTVIDEQFF. CDR3 nucleotides: TGTGCCAGCAGCCTGACAGTAATCGATGAGCAGTTCTTC.

The chain employs TRBV7-9 and TRBJ2-2; 8 bases line up with TRBD1. In germline, CDR1 is SEHNR, CDR2 FQNEAQ (reference sequence). This CDR3 has 16 residues. Losses at the gene ends were 4 bases for V and 8 bases for J; bases not matched to a gene: 12. This CDR3 is CASSSSGTGPQGELFF. The CDR3 coding sequence is TGTGCCAGCAGCTCCTCCGGGACAGGACCCCAAGGGGAGCTGTTTTTT.

The chain uses TRBV4-2 and TRBJ2-1; D is uncertain. The CDR3 contains 14 residues. V was pared by 5 bases and J by 6 bases, with 14 bases between. Germline V gene sequence: CDR1 LGHNA, CDR2 YNFKEQ. CDR3 DNA: TGTGCCAGCAGCAACTCCGACATTTCCAATGAGCAGTTCTTC. This gives the protein CASSNSDISNEQFF.

The chain is built from TRBV7-2 and TRBJ1-1, with TRBD1 as a possible D gene (6 bases). The CDR3 runs 14 residues. Trimming took off 1 base at V and 8 bases at J, with 14 bases between the two ends. The germline V gene encodes CDR1 SGHTA and CDR2 FQGNSA. This CDR3 reads CASSLGAGALEAFF. CDR3 DNA sequence: TGTGCCAGCAGCTTAGGAGCAGGGGCATTGGAAGCTTTCTTT. Using reference TRBV7-2 and TRBJ1-1 for the parts outside the CDR3, the full variable domain is GAGVSQSPSNKVTEKGKDVELRCDPISGHTALYWYRQSLGQGLEFLIYFQGNSAPDKSGLPSDRFSAERTGGSVSTLTIQRTQQEDSAVYLCASSLGAGALEAFFGQGTRLTVV.

The chain recombines TRBV4-1 with TRBJ1-4; a weak D match, TRBD1 (5 bases). Germline assignment: CDR1 MGHRA and CDR2 YSYEKL. The V end was cut by 0 bases, the J end by 7 bases, with 12 bases between. The CDR3 is made up of 15 amino acids. Here the CDR3 DNA reads TGCGCCAGCAGCCAAGATGGCGGGGGGAGTGAAAAACTGTTTTTT. It is translated as CASSQDGGGSEKLFF.

This chain uses TRBV30 with TRBJ1-2; 9 bases line up with TRBD1. Germline V gene lookup returns CDR1 GTSNPN and CDR2 SVGIG (reference sequence). V was pared by 3 bases and J by 10 bases, with 6 bases of the junction left unmatched. This CDR3 is 12 amino acids long. The CDR3 nucleotides are TGTGCCTGGAGAACAGGGGGCGAATTCTACACCTTC. Its translation: CAWRTGGEFYTF. The full variable domain, with the rest looked up from reference TRBV30 and TRBJ1-2, is SQTIHQWPATLVQPVGSPLSLECTVEGTSNPNLYWYRQAAGRGLQLLFYSVGIGQISSEVPQNLSASRPQDRQFILSSKKLLLSDSGFYLCAWRTGGEFYTFGSGTRLTVV.

The J gene is TRBJ2-1, the V gene TRBV7-2; 9 positions agree with TRBD2. Germline lookup yields CDR1 SGHTA and CDR2 FQGNSA. The CDR3 contains 16 residues. V was pared by 5 bases and J by 10 bases, with 15 bases of the junction left unmatched. The CDR3 DNA is TGTGCCAGCAGCCTGATGCCGGGACTAGCCTCGGAAGAGCAGTTCTTC. It codes for CASSLMPGLASEEQFF.

This chain links TRBV1 with TRBJ1-2. TRBV1 is described as a pseudogene. This CDR3 has 16 amino acids. Here the CDR3 DNA reads TGCACCAGCAGCCAAGTTGTAGTCGCCCCACGAGATGGCTACACCTTC. Translated, it gives CTSSQVVVAPRDGYTF.

CDR3 sequence reads: CAISEMMTSGSYEQYF. The CDR3 nucleotides are TGTGCCATCAGTGAGATGATGACTAGCGGGAGCTACGAGCAGTACTTC. The chain employs TRBV10-3 and TRBJ2-7; 12 bases are a match to TRBD2. The J segment lost 3 bases and the V segment lost 2 bases, leaving 5 bases of the junction unmatched. There are 16 residues in the CDR3. The germline CDR1 and CDR2 sequences are ENHRY and SYGVKD.

The chain joins TRBV6-1 to TRBJ1-3; perhaps TRBD1 as D (5 bases). In germline, CDR1 is MNHNS, CDR2 SASEGT. The CDR3 runs to 15 residues. The germline V and J ends were trimmed by 8 bases and 0 bases, with 14 bases remaining between them. The chain's CDR3 is CASWGDVSSGNTIYF. The CDR3 DNA follows: TGTGCCAGCTGGGGGGACGTAAGCTCTGGAAACACCATATATTTT.

The rearrangement uses TRBV30 and TRBJ2-7, with 10 bases matching TRBD1. The germline V gene has CDR1 GTSNPN and CDR2 SVGIG (reference sequence). The V and J ends lost 4 bases and 2 bases, in that order; junction bases with no gene match: 8. The CDR3 has 15 amino acids. The CDR3 spells CAWTTGTGAAYEQYF. The CDR3 DNA reads TGTGCCTGGACCACTGGGACAGGGGCCGCCTACGAGCAGTACTTC.

Details on this clone: The same CDR3 is also encoded by other DNA sequences in this sample. V and J are TRBV7-3 and TRBJ2-5, with 7 bases lining up with TRBD1. V dropped 6 bases and J dropped 1; count of bases not matched to a gene: 5. This CDR3 has 14 residues. Per the germline V gene, CDR1 is SGHTA and CDR2 is FQGTGA. The CDR3 region is CASSPTGSQETQYF. CDR3 in DNA: TGTGCCAGCAGTCCGACAGGGAGCCAAGAGACCCAGTACTTC. Filled out from reference TRBV7-3 and TRBJ2-5, the complete variable domain reads GAGVSQTPSNKVTEKGKYVELRCDPISGHTALYWYRQSLGQGPEFLIYFQGTGAADDSGLPNDRFFAVRPEGSVSTLKIQRTERGDSAVYLCASSPTGSQETQYFGPGTRLLVL.

The gene calls are TRBV11-2 and TRBJ2-2; D gene unclear. The V gene lost 5 bases and the J gene lost 7 bases, with 8 bases spanning the gap. The CDR3 is made up of 12 amino acids. Germline CDR1 and CDR2: SGHAT and FQNNGV. The CDR3 coding sequence is TGTGCCAGCAGCGCTTCGGGCGGGGAGCTGTTTTTT. It encodes CASSASGGELFF.

Remarks on this clone: One junction end disagrees with the germline gene, perhaps due to a read error. This chain joins TRBV7-9 and TRBJ1-2; 7 bases align to TRBD1. Germline assignment: CDR1 SEHNR and CDR2 FQNEAQ (reference sequence). The CDR3 consists of 13 residues. The CDR3 DNA reads as TGTGTCAGCAGGACCGGGGACAGCTATGGCTACACCTTC. It codes for CVSRTGDSYGYTF.